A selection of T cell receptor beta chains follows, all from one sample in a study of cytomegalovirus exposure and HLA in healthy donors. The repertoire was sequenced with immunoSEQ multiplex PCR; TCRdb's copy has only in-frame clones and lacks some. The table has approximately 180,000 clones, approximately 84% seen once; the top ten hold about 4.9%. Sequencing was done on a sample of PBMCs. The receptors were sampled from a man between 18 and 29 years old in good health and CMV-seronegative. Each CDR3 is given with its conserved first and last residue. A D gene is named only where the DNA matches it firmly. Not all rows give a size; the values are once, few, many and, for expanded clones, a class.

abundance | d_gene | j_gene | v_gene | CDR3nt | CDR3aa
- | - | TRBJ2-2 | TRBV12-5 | TGTGCTAGTGGTTGGGGGACACCGAACACCGGGGAGCTGTTTTTT | CASGWGTPNTGELFF
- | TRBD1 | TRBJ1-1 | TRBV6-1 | TGTGCCAGCAGCCGTTTCCAGGGGGCTGAAGCTTTCTTT | CASSRFQGAEAFF
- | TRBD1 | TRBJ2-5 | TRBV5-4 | TGTGCCAGCAGCCTCGACAGGGAAAGAGAGACCCAGTACTTC | CASSLDRERETQYF
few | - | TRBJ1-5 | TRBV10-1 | TGCGCCAGCAGGATAGATCAGCCCCAGCATTTT | CASRIDQPQHF
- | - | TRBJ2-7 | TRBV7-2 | TGTGCCAGCAGCTTAGACGGGAGACCCAACGAGCAGTACTTC | CASSLDGRPNEQYF
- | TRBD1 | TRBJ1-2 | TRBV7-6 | TGTGCCAGCAGCCTTGGACAGGGGATAGCGGATGGCTACACCTTC | CASSLGQGIADGYTF
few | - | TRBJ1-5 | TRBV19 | TGTGCCAGTAGTGCTCCGGCAGGCCTAGGGAGCCAGCATTTT | CASSAPAGLGSQHF
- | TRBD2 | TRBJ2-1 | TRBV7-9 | TGTGCCAGCAGCTTATATCGGGGGGGCGGGTACAATGAGCAGTTCTTC | CASSLYRGGGYNEQFF
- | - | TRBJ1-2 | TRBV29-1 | TGCAGCGTTGAAGATTCTCCAGGGGCTCGCGGCTACACCTTC | CSVEDSPGARGYTF
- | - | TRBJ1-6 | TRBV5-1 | TGCGCCAGCAGCTTGGTTTCCTCCTCCCATTCACCCCTCCACTTT | CASSLVSSSHSPLHF
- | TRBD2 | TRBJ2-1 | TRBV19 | TGTGCCAGTAGTAGCGGGGGGGCGGGTGAGCAGTTCTTC | CASSSGGAGEQFF
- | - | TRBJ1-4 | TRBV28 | TGTGCCAGCATCACGCAGGGGAATGAAAAACTGTTTTTT | CASITQGNEKLFF
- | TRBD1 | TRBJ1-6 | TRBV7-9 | TGTGCCAGCAGCTTCGACAGGGGGCGAGTGTCCTATAATTCACCCCTCCACTTT | CASSFDRGRVSYNSPLHF
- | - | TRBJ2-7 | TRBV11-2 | TGTGCCAGCAGCTTGGAGGCACTCTCCTACGAGCAGTACTTC | CASSLEALSYEQYF
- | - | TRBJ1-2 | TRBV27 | TGTGCCAGCAGCCCAACAGGGATGCGTGGCTACACCTTC | CASSPTGMRGYTF
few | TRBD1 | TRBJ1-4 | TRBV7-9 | TGTGCCAGCAGCTCGAAAAAGGGGGCTGAAAAACTGTTTTTT | CASSSKKGAEKLFF
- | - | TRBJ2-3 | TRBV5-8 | TGTGCCAGCAGCTTTCAACTCCGGGATACGCAGTATTTT | CASSFQLRDTQYF